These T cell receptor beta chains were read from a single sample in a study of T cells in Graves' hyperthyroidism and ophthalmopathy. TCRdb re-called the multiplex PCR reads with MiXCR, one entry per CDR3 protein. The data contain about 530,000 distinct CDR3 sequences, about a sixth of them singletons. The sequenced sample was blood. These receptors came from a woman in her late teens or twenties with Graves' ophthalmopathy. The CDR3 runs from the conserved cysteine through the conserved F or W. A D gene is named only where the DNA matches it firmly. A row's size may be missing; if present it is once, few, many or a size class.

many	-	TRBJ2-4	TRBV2	TGTGCCAGCAGTGGACAGTTTGGGTATAAAAACATTCAGTACTTC	CASSGQFGYKNIQYF
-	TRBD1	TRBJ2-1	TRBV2	TGTGCCAGTGCTAGAGGGACAGGCCCACTTATCAATGAGCAGTTCTTC	CASARGTGPLINEQFF
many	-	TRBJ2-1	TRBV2	TGTGCCAGCAGACGTCTAAGTCTAGCGCCCGACAATGAGCAGTTCTTC	CASRRLSLAPDNEQFF
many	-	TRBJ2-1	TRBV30	TGTGCCTGGAGTGTAGGCCGGGGGCAGTTCTTC	CAWSVGRGQFF
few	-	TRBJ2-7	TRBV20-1	TGCAGTGCTAGTTACAGGGCTGTCTCCTACGAGCAGTACTTC	CSASYRAVSYEQYF
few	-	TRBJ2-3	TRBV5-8	TGTGCCAGCAGCTTGGGAAATGGAGATACGCAGTATTTT	CASSLGNGDTQYF
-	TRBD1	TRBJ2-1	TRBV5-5	TGTGCCAGCAGCTTGGGCGGGACAGGGTCCGGGGAGCAGTTCTTC	CASSLGGTGSGEQFF
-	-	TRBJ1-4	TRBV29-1	TGCAGCGTACGGGCTGTTGATGAAAAACTGTTTTTT	CSVRAVDEKLFF
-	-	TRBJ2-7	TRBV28	TGTGCCAGCCGCCAAAGAAACCAGGGGCCAAAGCAGTACTTC	CASRQRNQGPKQYF
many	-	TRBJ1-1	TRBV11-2	TGTGCCAGCAGCTTGGAAGCAAGGATGACAGCTGAAGCTTTCTTT	CASSLEARMTAEAFF
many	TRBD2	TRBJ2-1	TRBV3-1	TGTGCCAGCGGAATTAAGCGGGGGGGTCAGTTCTTC	CASGIKRGGQFF
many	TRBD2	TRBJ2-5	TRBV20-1	TGCAGTGTTTTAGCGGGGGTGTACCAAGAGACCCAGTACTTC	CSVLAGVYQETQYF
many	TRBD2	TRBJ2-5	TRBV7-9	TGTGCCAGCAGCAAGGGACTAAACCAAGAGACCCAGTACTTC	CASSKGLNQETQYF
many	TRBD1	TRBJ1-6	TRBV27	TGTGCCAGCAGTTTAGGGGACAGGGTAATTTCACCCCTCCACTTT	CASSLGDRVISPLHF
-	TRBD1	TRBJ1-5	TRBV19	TGTGCCAGTACCACTTATGGTGGGACAGCCAATCAGCCCCAGCATTTT	CASTTYGGTANQPQHF
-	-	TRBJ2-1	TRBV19	TGTGCCAGTAGCGCAGCGGGTGCAGCCTACAATGAGCAGTTCTTC	CASSAAGAAYNEQFF
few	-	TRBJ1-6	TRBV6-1	TGTGCCAGCAGGGAGGGAGGGTCCTATAATTCACCCCTCCACTTT	CASREGGSYNSPLHF
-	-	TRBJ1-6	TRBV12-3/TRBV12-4	TGTGCCAGCAGTCTCAACCCTCATAATTCACCCCTCAACTTT	CASSLNPHNSPLNF
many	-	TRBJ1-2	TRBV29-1	TGCAGCGACATCGCTCAGAACCACTATGGCTACACCTTC	CSDIAQNHYGYTF
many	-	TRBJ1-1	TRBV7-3	TGTGCCAGCAGCGCCTCGGGAACTTCGCTATTGAACACTGAAGCTTTCTTT	CASSASGTSLLNTEAFF
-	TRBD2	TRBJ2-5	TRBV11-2	TGTGCCAGCAGCTTACTAGCGGGGGGGCAGCTAGAGACCCAGTACTTC	CASSLLAGGQLETQYF
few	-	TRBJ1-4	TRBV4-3	TGCGCCAGCAGCCAAGAGGTCGCAACTAATGAAAAACTGTTTTTT	CASSQEVATNEKLFF
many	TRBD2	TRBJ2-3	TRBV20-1	TGCAGTGCTAGAGAAGGCGGGGGACGCACAGATACGCAGTATTTT	CSAREGGGRTDTQYF
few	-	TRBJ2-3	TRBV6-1	TGTGCCAGCAGCCGGACAGTAGTGTACACAGATACGCAGTATTTT	CASSRTVVYTDTQYF
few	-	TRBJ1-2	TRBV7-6	TGTGCCAGCAGCCCCGACGACAATCTCTACACCTTC	CASSPDDNLYTF
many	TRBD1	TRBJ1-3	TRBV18	TGTGCCAGCTCACCGATACAAGACAGGGCTGGAAACACCATATATTTT	CASSPIQDRAGNTIYF
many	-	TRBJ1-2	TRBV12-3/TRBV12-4	TGTGCCAGCAGTTACGGGACACCATATGGCTACACCTTC	CASSYGTPYGYTF
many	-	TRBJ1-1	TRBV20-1	TGCAGTGCTAGAAGGAAGTCGGGGGGCTCTGAAGCTTTCTTT	CSARRKSGGSEAFF
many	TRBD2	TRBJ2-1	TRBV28	TGTGCCAGCAGTTCCCTGGGAGCTATAGCGGGGGACTCATACAATGAGCAGTTCTTC	CASSSLGAIAGDSYNEQFF